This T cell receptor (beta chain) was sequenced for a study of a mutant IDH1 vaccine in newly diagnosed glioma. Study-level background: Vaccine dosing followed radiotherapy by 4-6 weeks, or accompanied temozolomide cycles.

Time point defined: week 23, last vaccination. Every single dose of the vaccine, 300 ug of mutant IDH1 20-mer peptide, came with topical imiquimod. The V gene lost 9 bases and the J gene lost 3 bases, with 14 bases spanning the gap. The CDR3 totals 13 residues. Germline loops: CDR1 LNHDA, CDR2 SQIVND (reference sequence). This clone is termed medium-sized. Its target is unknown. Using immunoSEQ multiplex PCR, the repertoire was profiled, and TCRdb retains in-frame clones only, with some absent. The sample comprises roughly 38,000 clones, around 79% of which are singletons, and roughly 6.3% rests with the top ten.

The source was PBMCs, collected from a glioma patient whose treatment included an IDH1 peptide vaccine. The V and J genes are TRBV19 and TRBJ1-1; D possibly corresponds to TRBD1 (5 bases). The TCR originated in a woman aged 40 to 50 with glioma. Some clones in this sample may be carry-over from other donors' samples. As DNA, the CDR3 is TGTGCCAGCTACCGGGACGGAGACACTGAAGCTTTCTTT. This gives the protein CASYRDGDTEAFF.